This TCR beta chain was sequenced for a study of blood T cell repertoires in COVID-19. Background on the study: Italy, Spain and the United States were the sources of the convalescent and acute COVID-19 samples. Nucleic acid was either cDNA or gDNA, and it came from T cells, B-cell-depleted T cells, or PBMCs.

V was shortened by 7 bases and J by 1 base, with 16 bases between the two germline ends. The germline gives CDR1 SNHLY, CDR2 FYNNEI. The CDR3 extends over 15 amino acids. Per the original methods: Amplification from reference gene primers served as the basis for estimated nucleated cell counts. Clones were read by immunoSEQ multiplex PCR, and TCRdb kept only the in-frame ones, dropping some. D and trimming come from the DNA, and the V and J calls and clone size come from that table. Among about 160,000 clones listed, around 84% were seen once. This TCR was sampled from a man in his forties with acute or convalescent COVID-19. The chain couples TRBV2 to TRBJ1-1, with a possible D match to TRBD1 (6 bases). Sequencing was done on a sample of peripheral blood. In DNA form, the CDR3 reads TGTGCCAGCAAAGTCTACAGGGATCAGAACACTGAAGCTTTCTTT. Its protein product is CASKVYRDQNTEAFF.